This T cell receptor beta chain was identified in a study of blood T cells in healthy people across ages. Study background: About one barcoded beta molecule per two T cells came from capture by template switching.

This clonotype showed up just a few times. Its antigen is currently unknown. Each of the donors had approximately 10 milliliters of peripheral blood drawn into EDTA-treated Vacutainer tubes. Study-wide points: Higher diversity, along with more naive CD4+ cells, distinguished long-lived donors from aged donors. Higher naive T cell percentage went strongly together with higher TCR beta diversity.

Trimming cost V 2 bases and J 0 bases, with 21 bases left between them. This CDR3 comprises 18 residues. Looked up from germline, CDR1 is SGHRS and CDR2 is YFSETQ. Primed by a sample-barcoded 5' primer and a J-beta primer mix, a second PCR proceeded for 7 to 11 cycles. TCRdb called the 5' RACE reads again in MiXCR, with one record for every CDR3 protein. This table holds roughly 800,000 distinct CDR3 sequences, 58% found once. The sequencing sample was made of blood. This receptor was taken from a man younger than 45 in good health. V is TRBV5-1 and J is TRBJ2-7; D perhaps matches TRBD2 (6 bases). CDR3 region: CASSFEVDYQTASYEQYF. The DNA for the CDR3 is TGCGCCAGCAGCTTCGAGGTGGACTATCAGACCGCCTCCTACGAGCAGTACTTC.